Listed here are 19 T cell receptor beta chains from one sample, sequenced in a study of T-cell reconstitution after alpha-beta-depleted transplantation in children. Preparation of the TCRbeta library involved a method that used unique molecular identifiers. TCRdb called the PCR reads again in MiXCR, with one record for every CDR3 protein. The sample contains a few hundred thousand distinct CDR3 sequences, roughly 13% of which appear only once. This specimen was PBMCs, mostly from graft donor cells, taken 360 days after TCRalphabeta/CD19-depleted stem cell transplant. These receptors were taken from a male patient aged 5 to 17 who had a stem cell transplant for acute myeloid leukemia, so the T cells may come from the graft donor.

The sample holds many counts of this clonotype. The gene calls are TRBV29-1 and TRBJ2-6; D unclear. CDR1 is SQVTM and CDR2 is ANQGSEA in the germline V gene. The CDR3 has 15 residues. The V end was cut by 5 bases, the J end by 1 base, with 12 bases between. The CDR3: CSVKDLGSGANVLTF. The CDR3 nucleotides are TGCAGCGTTAAGGACCTTGGGTCTGGGGCCAACGTCCTGACTTTC.

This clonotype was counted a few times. Here the CDR3 DNA reads TGTGCCAGCAGTCTCCCCTTAGCGGTAGCCAAAAACATTCAGTACTTC. Encoded protein: CASSLPLAVAKNIQYF. This chain uses TRBV28 with TRBJ2-4; D possibly corresponds to TRBD2 (6 bases). The germline V gene has CDR1 MDHEN and CDR2 SYDVKM. V lost 5 bases and J 0 bases, leaving 14 bases between the germline ends. This CDR3 comprises 16 residues.

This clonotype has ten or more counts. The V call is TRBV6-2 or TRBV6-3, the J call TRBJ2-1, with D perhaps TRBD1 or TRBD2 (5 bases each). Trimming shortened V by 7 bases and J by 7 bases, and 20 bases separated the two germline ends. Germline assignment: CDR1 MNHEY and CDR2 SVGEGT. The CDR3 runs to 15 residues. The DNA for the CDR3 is TGTGCCAGCACTAACTTCCTGGGACGACCAAATGAGCAGTTCTTC. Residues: CASTNFLGRPNEQFF.

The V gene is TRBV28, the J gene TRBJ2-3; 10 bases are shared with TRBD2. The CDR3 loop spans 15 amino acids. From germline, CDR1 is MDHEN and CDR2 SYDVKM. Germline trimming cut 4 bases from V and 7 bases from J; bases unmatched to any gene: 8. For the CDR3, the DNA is TGTGCCAGCAGTTGGCCTAGCGGGAGCCTCCATACGCAGTATTTT. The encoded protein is CASSWPSGSLHTQYF.

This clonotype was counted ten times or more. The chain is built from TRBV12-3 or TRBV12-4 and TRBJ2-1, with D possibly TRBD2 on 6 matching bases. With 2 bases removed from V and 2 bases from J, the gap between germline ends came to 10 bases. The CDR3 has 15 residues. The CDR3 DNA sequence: TGTGCCAGCAGTTTATTACTAGCCGCCTACAATGAGCAGTTCTTC. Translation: CASSLLLAAYNEQFF.

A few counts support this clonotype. Written as DNA, the CDR3 is TGCAGTGCTTCAACTAGCGGGAGGACAAGGTATTACGAGCAGTACTTC. Translating it yields CSASTSGRTRYYEQYF. This chain links TRBV20-1 with TRBJ2-7; 12 bases align to TRBD2. The V segment lost 5 bases and the J segment 4 bases; nucleotides outside the gene matches: 12. Germline CDR1 is DFQATT and CDR2 is SNEGSKA (reference sequence). The CDR3 totals 16 residues.

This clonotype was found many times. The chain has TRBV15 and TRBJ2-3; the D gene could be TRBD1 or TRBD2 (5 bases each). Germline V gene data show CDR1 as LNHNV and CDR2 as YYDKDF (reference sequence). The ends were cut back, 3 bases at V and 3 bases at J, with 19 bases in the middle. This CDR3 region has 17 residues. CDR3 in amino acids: CATSRPSHGGSTDTQYF. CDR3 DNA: TGTGCCACCAGCAGGCCGAGCCATGGGGGAAGTACAGATACGCAGTATTTT.

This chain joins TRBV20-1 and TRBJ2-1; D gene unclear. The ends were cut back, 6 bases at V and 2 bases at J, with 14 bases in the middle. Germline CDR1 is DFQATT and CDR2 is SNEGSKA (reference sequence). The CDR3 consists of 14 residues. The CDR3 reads CSALDPPTYNEQFF. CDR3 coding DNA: TGCAGTGCCCTGGACCCTCCAACCTACAATGAGCAGTTCTTC.

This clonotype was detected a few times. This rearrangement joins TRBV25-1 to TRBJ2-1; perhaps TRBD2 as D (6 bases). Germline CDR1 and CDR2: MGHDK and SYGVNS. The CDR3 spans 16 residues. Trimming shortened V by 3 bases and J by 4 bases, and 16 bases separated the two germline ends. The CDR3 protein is CASSDWLDSGYNEQFF. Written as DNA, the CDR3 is TGTGCCAGCAGTGACTGGTTGGATAGCGGATACAATGAGCAGTTCTTC.

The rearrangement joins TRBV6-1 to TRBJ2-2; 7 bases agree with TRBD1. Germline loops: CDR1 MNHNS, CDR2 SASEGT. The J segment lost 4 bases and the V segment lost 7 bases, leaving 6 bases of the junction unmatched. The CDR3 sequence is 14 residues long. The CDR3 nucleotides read TGTGCCAGCAACCGGGACAGTCTCACCGGGGAGCTGTTTTTT. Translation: CASNRDSLTGELFF.

CDR3 residues: CASSSRARGITDTQYF. In DNA form, the CDR3 reads TGTGCCAGCAGCTCAAGGGCGAGGGGAATCACAGATACGCAGTATTTT. This sequence joins TRBV6-1 and TRBJ2-3; D possibly uses TRBD1 or TRBD2 (5 bases each). The germline V gene encodes CDR1 MNHNS and CDR2 SASEGT. Trimming took off 6 bases at V and 2 bases at J, with 18 bases between the two ends. This CDR3 contains 16 residues.

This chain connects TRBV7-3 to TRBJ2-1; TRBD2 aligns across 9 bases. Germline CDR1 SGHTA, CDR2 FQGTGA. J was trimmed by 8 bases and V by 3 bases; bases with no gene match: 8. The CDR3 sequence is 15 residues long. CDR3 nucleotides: TGTGCCAGCAGCTTGGTGGCGGGAGGGCATCATGAGCAGTTCTTC. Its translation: CASSLVAGGHHEQFF.

As DNA, the CDR3 is TGTGCCACCAGCAGAGATCGAGGGGAGGCCTACAATGAGCAGTTCTTC. Its translation: CATSRDRGEAYNEQFF. The chain uses TRBV15 and TRBJ2-1; tentative D call: TRBD2 (6 bases). The CDR3 has 16 amino acids. Trimming shortened V by 0 bases and J by 2 bases, and 11 bases separated the two germline ends. From germline, CDR1 is LNHNV and CDR2 YYDKDF (reference sequence).

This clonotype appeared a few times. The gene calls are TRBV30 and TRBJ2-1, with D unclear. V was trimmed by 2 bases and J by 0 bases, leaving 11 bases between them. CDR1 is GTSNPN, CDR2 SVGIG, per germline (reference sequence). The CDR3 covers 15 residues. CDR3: CAWSQLRSSYNEQFF. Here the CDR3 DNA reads TGTGCCTGGAGTCAGTTAAGAAGCTCCTACAATGAGCAGTTCTTC.

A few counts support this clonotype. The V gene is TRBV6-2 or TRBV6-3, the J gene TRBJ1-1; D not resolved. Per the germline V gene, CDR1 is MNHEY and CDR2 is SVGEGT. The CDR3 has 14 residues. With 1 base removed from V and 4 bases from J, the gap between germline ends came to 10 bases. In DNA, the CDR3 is TGTGCCAGCAGTTACTTTATCCTGAGCACTGAAGCTTTCTTT. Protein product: CASSYFILSTEAFF.

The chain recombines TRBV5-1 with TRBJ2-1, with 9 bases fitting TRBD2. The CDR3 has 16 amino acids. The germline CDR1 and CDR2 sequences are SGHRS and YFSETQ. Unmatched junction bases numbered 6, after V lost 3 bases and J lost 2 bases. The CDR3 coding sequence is TGCGCCAGCAGCTCAGGACTAGCGCGACCCTACAATGAGCAGTTCTTC. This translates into CASSSGLARPYNEQFF.

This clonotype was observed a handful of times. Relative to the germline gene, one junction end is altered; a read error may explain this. The CDR3, as DNA: TGTGCCAGCAGCTCGACTAGCGGGGAAGTCGATTACTCGGATTTT. Amino acids: CASSSTSGEVDYSDF. The rearrangement joins TRBV4-2 to TRBJ2-3, with 11 bases aligning to TRBD2. This CDR3 is 15 amino acids long. From germline, CDR1 is LGHNA and CDR2 YNFKEQ.

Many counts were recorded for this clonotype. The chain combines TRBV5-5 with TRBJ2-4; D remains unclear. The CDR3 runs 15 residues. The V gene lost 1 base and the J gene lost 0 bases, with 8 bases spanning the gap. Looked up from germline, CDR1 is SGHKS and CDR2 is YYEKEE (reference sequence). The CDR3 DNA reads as TGTGCCAGCAGCTTGTTGACATTAGCCAAAAACATTCAGTACTTC. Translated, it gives CASSLLTLAKNIQYF.

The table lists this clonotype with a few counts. This CDR3 reads CASSDSGAESDTQYF. Written as DNA, the CDR3 is TGCGCCAGCAGTGACAGCGGGGCCGAGTCCGATACGCAGTATTTT. The J gene is TRBJ2-3, the V gene TRBV10-2, with 7 bases fitting TRBD2. The V gene's germline CDR1 is WSHSY and CDR2 SAAADI. CDR3 length: 15 residues. V lost 3 bases and J lost 6; bases outside the gene matches: 9.